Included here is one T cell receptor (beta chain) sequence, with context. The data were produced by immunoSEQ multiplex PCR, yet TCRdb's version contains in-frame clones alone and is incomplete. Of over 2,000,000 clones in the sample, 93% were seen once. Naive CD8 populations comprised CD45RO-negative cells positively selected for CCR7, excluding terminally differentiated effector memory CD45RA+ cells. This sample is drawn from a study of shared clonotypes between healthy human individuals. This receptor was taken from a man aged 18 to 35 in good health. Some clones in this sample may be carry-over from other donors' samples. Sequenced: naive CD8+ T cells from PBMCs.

The chain's CDR3 is CASCRTGELFF. The CDR3 nucleotides read TGTGCCAGCTGCAGGACCGGGGAGCTGTTTTTT. The chain couples TRBV2 to TRBJ2-2; the D is unclear. V lost 8 bases, J lost 5 bases, and 6 bases lay in between. The CDR3 is 11 amino acids. Germline-derived CDR1 and CDR2 are SNHLY and FYNNEI.